What follows describes a single T cell receptor beta chain. The material for each subset, its genomic DNA, was split evenly across several immunoSEQ plates. Authors' analysis steps: As immunoSEQ supplied junction-only sequences (without quality scores), filtering differed. Some clones are missing from TCRdb's copy, which holds only in-frame ones; the method was immunoSEQ multiplex PCR. The V and J calls and clone size come from that table; D and trimming were worked out from the DNA. The sample lists roughly 850,000 clones, roughly 96% occurring once. CD8 cells regarded as naive lacked CD45RO, were positively chosen for CCR7, and omitted terminally differentiated effector memory CD45RA+ cells. This record belongs to a study of shared clonotypes between healthy human individuals. The V gene end was trimmed by 4 bases and the J gene end by 0 bases; junction bases not matched to a gene: 5. Germline V gene sequence: CDR1 SNHLY, CDR2 FYNNEI. The CDR3 has 17 residues.

The clonotype originates from a man aged 25 to 40 in good health. V and J are TRBV2 and TRBJ2-3; 12 nucleotides line up with TRBD2. The sequenced sample was naive CD8+ T cells sorted from blood. DNA for the CDR3: TGTGCCAGCAGTGCGGCTAGCGGGAGGGATAGCACAGATACGCAGTATTTT. Its translation: CASSAASGRDSTDTQYF. Drawing the rest from reference TRBV2 and TRBJ2-3, the complete variable domain is EPEVTQTPSHQVTQMGQEVILRCVPISNHLYFYWYRQILGQKVEFLVSFYNNEISEKSEIFDDQFSVERPDGSNFTLKIRSTKLEDSAMYFCASSAASGRDSTDTQYFGPGTRLTVL.